The rows below give T cell receptor beta chains drawn from one sample of a study of lung T cells in sarcoidosis with Löfgren's syndrome. TCRdb recomputed calls from the reads with MiXCR, one row per CDR3 protein. The sample has 7,000 to 9,500 distinct CDR3 sequences; 20% to 25% are singletons. The specimen was CD4+ T cells from bronchoalveolar lavage fluid. These receptors were taken from a human donor with sarcoidosis (Löfgren's syndrome or another form), or a control subject (not recorded which). Both conserved end residues are part of each CDR3. The D gene is left open where the match is weak. Where a row states a size, it is once, few, many or the class of an expanded clone; other rows omit it.

V gene: TRBV12-3/TRBV12-4; J gene: TRBJ1-4; D gene: -; clone size: many; CDR3 protein: CASSFQQGITNEKLFF; CDR3 DNA: TGTGCCAGCAGTTTTCAGCAGGGAATCACTAATGAAAAACTGTTTTTT
V gene: TRBV19; J gene: TRBJ2-1; D gene: -; clone size: -; CDR3 protein: CASRDRGLGVDEQFF; CDR3 DNA: TGTGCCAGTAGGGATCGAGGGCTGGGAGTGGATGAGCAGTTCTTC
V gene: TRBV19; J gene: TRBJ2-7; D gene: -; clone size: medium-sized; CDR3 protein: CASRDPQDYEQYF; CDR3 DNA: TGTGCCAGTCGGGACCCTCAGGACTACGAGCAGTACTTC
V gene: TRBV12-5; J gene: TRBJ2-7; D gene: TRBD1; clone size: -; CDR3 protein: CTSGMKSRDRRPYEQYF; CDR3 DNA: TGTACTAGTGGTATGAAGTCCCGGGACAGGCGGCCCTACGAGCAGTACTTC
V gene: TRBV9; J gene: TRBJ2-1; D gene: TRBD2; clone size: -; CDR3 protein: CASSSPGLADYNEQFF; CDR3 DNA: TGTGCCAGCAGCTCCCCGGGACTAGCGGATTACAATGAGCAGTTCTTC
V gene: TRBV5-1; J gene: TRBJ1-5; D gene: -; clone size: many; CDR3 protein: CASSLATNQPQHF; CDR3 DNA: TGCGCCAGCAGCTTGGCAACAAATCAGCCCCAGCATTTT
V gene: TRBV9; J gene: TRBJ1-1; D gene: -; clone size: -; CDR3 protein: CASSESQTANTEAFF; CDR3 DNA: TGTGCCAGCAGCGAAAGCCAGACAGCGAACACTGAAGCTTTCTTT
V gene: TRBV19; J gene: TRBJ1-5; D gene: TRBD1; clone size: -; CDR3 protein: CASTPTGGYSNQPQHF; CDR3 DNA: TGTGCCAGTACCCCGACAGGGGGGTATAGCAATCAGCCCCAGCATTTT
V gene: TRBV6-1; J gene: TRBJ2-1; D gene: TRBD1; clone size: medium-sized; CDR3 protein: CASSVTGGNEQFF; CDR3 DNA: TGTGCCAGCAGTGTTACAGGGGGCAATGAGCAGTTCTTC
V gene: TRBV7-9; J gene: TRBJ2-1; D gene: -; clone size: -; CDR3 protein: CASSLLGDEQFF; CDR3 DNA: TGTGCCAGCAGCTTACTGGGGGACGAGCAGTTCTTC
V gene: TRBV15; J gene: TRBJ1-3; D gene: -; clone size: many; CDR3 protein: CATSADFGNTIYF; CDR3 DNA: TGTGCCACCAGCGCGGACTTTGGAAACACCATATATTTT
V gene: TRBV5-1; J gene: TRBJ1-6; D gene: -; clone size: many; CDR3 protein: CASTLGGNSYNSPLHF; CDR3 DNA: TGCGCCAGCACCCTCGGGGGGAACTCCTATAATTCACCCCTCCACTTT
V gene: TRBV11-2; J gene: TRBJ2-3; D gene: -; clone size: many; CDR3 protein: CASSFGTDTQYF; CDR3 DNA: TGTGCCAGCAGCTTTGGCACAGATACGCAGTATTTT
V gene: TRBV4-2; J gene: TRBJ2-1; D gene: -; clone size: many; CDR3 protein: CASSQPQGNNEQFF; CDR3 DNA: TGTGCCAGCAGCCAACCACAGGGAAACAATGAGCAGTTCTTC
V gene: TRBV7-3; J gene: TRBJ1-5; D gene: -; clone size: medium-sized; CDR3 protein: CASSYPHGNSNQPQHF; CDR3 DNA: TGTGCCAGCAGCTACCCCCACGGGAATAGCAATCAGCCCCAGCATTTT
V gene: TRBV10-2; J gene: TRBJ2-3; D gene: -; clone size: -; CDR3 protein: CASSGGAATDTQYF; CDR3 DNA: TGCGCCAGCAGTGGAGGAGCAGCCACAGATACGCAGTATTTT
V gene: TRBV11-2; J gene: TRBJ2-1; D gene: TRBD2; clone size: many; CDR3 protein: CASSSKGTSGAGEQFF; CDR3 DNA: TGTGCCAGCAGCTCCAAGGGGACTAGCGGGGCGGGTGAGCAGTTCTTC
V gene: TRBV30; J gene: TRBJ1-5; D gene: -; clone size: -; CDR3 protein: CAWSALDSLNQPQHF; CDR3 DNA: TGTGCCTGGAGTGCCCTGGACAGCCTTAATCAGCCCCAGCATTTT
V gene: TRBV27; J gene: TRBJ2-7; D gene: -; clone size: few; CDR3 protein: CASSDLGQGHYEQYF; CDR3 DNA: TGTGCCAGCAGTGATCTCGGGCAGGGACACTACGAGCAGTACTTC
V gene: TRBV6-2/TRBV6-3; J gene: TRBJ1-6; D gene: -; clone size: many; CDR3 protein: CASSYGNSPLHF; CDR3 DNA: TGTGCCAGCAGTTATGGGAATTCACCCCTCCACTTT
V gene: TRBV2; J gene: TRBJ2-3; D gene: -; clone size: many; CDR3 protein: CASSVTDTQYF; CDR3 DNA: TGTGCCAGCAGTGTGACAGATACGCAGTATTTT
V gene: TRBV20-1; J gene: TRBJ2-3; D gene: TRBD1; clone size: -; CDR3 protein: CSAPVGTGLSDTQYF; CDR3 DNA: TGCAGTGCTCCAGTGGGGACAGGGCTTTCAGATACGCAGTATTTT
V gene: TRBV25-1; J gene: TRBJ2-1; D gene: -; clone size: -; CDR3 protein: CASTEWGNEQFF; CDR3 DNA: TGTGCCAGCACCGAATGGGGGAATGAGCAGTTCTTC
V gene: TRBV4-3; J gene: TRBJ2-3; D gene: -; clone size: -; CDR3 protein: CASSQDIGEGQPQYF; CDR3 DNA: TGCGCAAGCAGCCAAGATATAGGGGAGGGACAGCCCCAGTATTTT
V gene: TRBV20-1; J gene: TRBJ2-7; D gene: TRBD1; clone size: many; CDR3 protein: CSARQTGGPYEQYF; CDR3 DNA: TGCAGTGCCAGACAAACAGGGGGCCCCTACGAGCAGTACTTC
V gene: TRBV6-6; J gene: TRBJ1-6; D gene: -; clone size: medium-sized; CDR3 protein: CASSYKGADNSPLHF; CDR3 DNA: TGTGCCAGCAGTTACAAAGGGGCGGATAATTCACCCCTCCACTTT
V gene: TRBV28; J gene: TRBJ2-5; D gene: TRBD1; clone size: many; CDR3 protein: CASSLGQGGAETQYF; CDR3 DNA: TGTGCCAGCAGTTTAGGACAGGGGGGAGCTGAGACCCAGTACTTC
V gene: TRBV7-2; J gene: TRBJ1-1; D gene: TRBD1; clone size: many; CDR3 protein: CASSLGGGSEAFF; CDR3 DNA: TGTGCCAGCAGCTTAGGAGGGGGCAGTGAAGCTTTCTTT
V gene: TRBV11-3; J gene: TRBJ2-1; D gene: -; clone size: -; CDR3 protein: CASSLEAGNEQFF; CDR3 DNA: TGTGCCAGCAGCTTAGAAGCGGGCAATGAGCAGTTCTTC
V gene: TRBV29-1; J gene: TRBJ2-4; D gene: -; clone size: -; CDR3 protein: CSVGDGTNIKYF; CDR3 DNA: -
V gene: TRBV6-1; J gene: TRBJ1-3; D gene: -; clone size: medium-sized; CDR3 protein: CASSEQGSGNTIYF; CDR3 DNA: TGTGCCAGCAGCGAACAGGGTTCTGGAAACACCATATATTTT
V gene: TRBV3-1; J gene: TRBJ2-5; D gene: -; clone size: few; CDR3 protein: CASSQPRGTQYF; CDR3 DNA: TGTGCCAGCAGCCAGCCCCGTGGGACCCAGTACTTC
V gene: TRBV25-1; J gene: TRBJ1-4; D gene: -; clone size: many; CDR3 protein: CASSEFRGGNEKLFF; CDR3 DNA: TGTGCCAGCAGTGAATTTAGGGGCGGGAATGAAAAACTGTTTTTT
V gene: TRBV12-3/TRBV12-4; J gene: TRBJ2-2; D gene: -; clone size: many; CDR3 protein: CASTPPLRTGELFF; CDR3 DNA: TGTGCCAGCACCCCCCCCCTTAGAACCGGGGAGCTGTTTTTT
V gene: TRBV6-1; J gene: TRBJ2-5; D gene: TRBD1; clone size: -; CDR3 protein: CASRGRTGLRETQYF; CDR3 DNA: TGTGCCAGCAGGGGAAGGACAGGGCTGAGAGAGACCCAGTACTTC
V gene: TRBV6-1; J gene: TRBJ1-1; D gene: -; clone size: many; CDR3 protein: CASTSTGLNTEAFF; CDR3 DNA: TGTGCCAGCACATCGACAGGCCTTAACACTGAAGCTTTCTTT
V gene: TRBV6-1; J gene: TRBJ1-1; D gene: -; clone size: many; CDR3 protein: CASSLQGTEAFF; CDR3 DNA: TGTGCCAGCAGTTTACAGGGCACTGAAGCTTTCTTT
V gene: TRBV5-5; J gene: TRBJ2-5; D gene: -; clone size: many; CDR3 protein: CASSPVWGNQETQYF; CDR3 DNA: TGTGCCAGCAGCCCAGTGTGGGGGAACCAAGAGACCCAGTACTTC
V gene: TRBV10-2; J gene: TRBJ2-3; D gene: -; clone size: many; CDR3 protein: CASSATADTQYF; CDR3 DNA: TGCGCCAGCAGTGCCACGGCAGATACGCAGTATTTT